This T cell receptor (beta chain) was sequenced during a study of post-analysis software for immune sequencing data (dated by TCRdb to 2015 to 2017). For the wider study: The recorded disease courses included relapsing-remitting, secondary progressive and progressive-relapsing multiple sclerosis, and some patients had no subtype annotation. Patient repertoires were compared against some twelve previously published healthy control repertoires from donors aged 6 to 25 years. A subset of samples was prepared in parallel using single-end sample barcoding, then pooled and co-amplified after Illumina adapter ligation. What the research found in general, with its limitations: Patients showed significantly higher frequencies than controls for a handful of TRBV segments, among them TRBV5-6, TRBV5-1 and TRBV20-1. The control group was slightly older than the multiple sclerosis patient group. Significantly lower normalized Chao1 diversity was found in multiple sclerosis patients than in controls, suggesting substantial peripheral T-cell clonal expansion. When samples were clustered directly using the F measure, samples prepared in the same batch co-clustered strongly, which prompted a batch-effect correction.

From the cysteine up to the phenylalanine, the CDR3 has a length of 15 residues. The entry retains the CDR3 DNA only, 45 bases that are in frame from base 1. To demonstrate the VDJtools post-analysis software, TCR beta repertoires were profiled from the peripheral blood of about 14 young patients with multiple sclerosis. Multiple sclerosis patients were children and adolescents aged 6 to 15 years. Worth noting for this clonotype: Its cognate antigen has yet to be identified. Base qualities are not at hand, and no much larger clone is one base apart.

Library preparation used PCR. The instrument given in TCRdb is Illumina HiSeq 2500. To reduce PCR and sequencing biases, unique molecular identifiers were incorporated into the TCR beta cDNA libraries. Every 1 to 10 million input T cells yielded roughly 500,000 cDNA molecules, meaning each molecule approximated one T cell. The same protocol used for the earlier healthy control dataset was applied to prepare and sequence the patient libraries. Within a given batch, samples were prepared together, multiplexed and sequenced on the same HiSeq lane. The authors' analysis ran thus. MIGEC was used to process the raw barcoded reads, and molecular identifier groups with only a single read were discarded before consensus assembly and CDR3 extraction. Clonotype tables were post-analysed with VDJtools, and diversity was normalized by down-sampling all datasets to the smallest sample size. Repertoire overlap clustering matched CDR3 amino acid but not nucleotide sequences to correct batch-related cross-sample contamination. TCRdb passed the public sequencing reads through fastp at Q25 and MiXCR, retaining productive beta sequences. CDR3 protein sequences are deduplicated, and each keeps its most common genes and DNA. TCRdb's processing, not the authors' own work, is the source of the V and J calls. The sample table lists a few hundred thousand distinct CDR3 sequences, under 55% of them with a count of one. Clones ranked in the top ten supply 12% of the sample.

Recombination linked TRBV12-3 or TRBV12-4 to TRBJ2-4; TRBD1 fits 9 bases in the junction. The end of the DNA aligns better with TRBJ2-7, so the J call may be wrong. Sequenced input: blood. This TCR came from a girl under 18 with multiple sclerosis. The CDR3: CASSPHGDRVYEQYF. DNA sequence: TGTGCCAGCAGTCCCCACGGGGACAGGGTATACGAGCAGTACTTC.